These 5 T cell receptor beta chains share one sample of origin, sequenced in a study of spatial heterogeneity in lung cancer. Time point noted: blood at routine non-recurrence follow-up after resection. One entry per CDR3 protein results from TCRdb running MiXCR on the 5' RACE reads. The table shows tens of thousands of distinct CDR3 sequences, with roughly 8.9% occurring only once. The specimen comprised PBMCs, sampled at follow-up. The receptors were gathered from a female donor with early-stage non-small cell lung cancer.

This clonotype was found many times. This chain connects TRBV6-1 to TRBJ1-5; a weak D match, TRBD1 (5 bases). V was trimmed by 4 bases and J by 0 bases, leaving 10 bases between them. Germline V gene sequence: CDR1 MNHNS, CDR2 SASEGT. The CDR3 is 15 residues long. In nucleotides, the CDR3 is TGTGCCAGCAGTGCGGGGCCGTATAGCAATCAGCCCCAGCATTTT. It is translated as CASSAGPYSNQPQHF.

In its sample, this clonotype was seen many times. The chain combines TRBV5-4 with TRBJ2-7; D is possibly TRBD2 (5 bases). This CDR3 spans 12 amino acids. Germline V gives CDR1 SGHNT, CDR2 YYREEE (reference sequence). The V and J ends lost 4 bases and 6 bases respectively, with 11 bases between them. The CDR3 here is CASSTDWGEQYF. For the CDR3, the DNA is TGTGCCAGCAGCACGGACTGGGGCGAGCAGTACTTC.

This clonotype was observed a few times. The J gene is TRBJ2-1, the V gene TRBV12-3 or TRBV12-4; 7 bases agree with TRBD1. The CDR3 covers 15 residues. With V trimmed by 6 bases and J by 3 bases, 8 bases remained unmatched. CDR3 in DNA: TGTGCCAGCAGCTCCGGGACAGCACTCTACAATGAGCAGTTCTTC. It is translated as CASSSGTALYNEQFF.

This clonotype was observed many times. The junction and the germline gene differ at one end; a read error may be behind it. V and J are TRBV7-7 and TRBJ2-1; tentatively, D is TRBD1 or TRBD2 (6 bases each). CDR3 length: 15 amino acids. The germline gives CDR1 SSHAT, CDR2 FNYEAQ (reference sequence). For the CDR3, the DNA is TGTGCTAGCAGCTTAGCGGCACAGGGAAACAATGAGCAGTTCTTC. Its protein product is CASSLAAQGNNEQFF.

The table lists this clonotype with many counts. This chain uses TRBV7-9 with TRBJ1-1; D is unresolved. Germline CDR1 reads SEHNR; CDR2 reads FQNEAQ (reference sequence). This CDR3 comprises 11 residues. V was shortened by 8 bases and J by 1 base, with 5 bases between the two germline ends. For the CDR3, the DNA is TGTGCCAGCGGGAGGAACACTGAAGCTTTCTTT. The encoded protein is CASGRNTEAFF.